The 18 T cell receptor beta chains below come from one sample, sequenced in a study of cytomegalovirus exposure and HLA in healthy donors. Use of 60 Vbeta and 13 Jbeta primers characterized the PCR. TCRdb's copy holds only in-frame clones and misses some; the assay was immunoSEQ multiplex PCR. Seen here are 130,000 or so clones, more than 60% observed once, and the top ten hold 2% to 2.5%. Material for sequencing was PBMCs. All receptors derive from a middle-aged woman in good health and CMV-seropositive.

The genes are TRBV5-1 and TRBJ2-3; the match to TRBD2 covers 10 bases. Germline values: CDR1 SGHRS, CDR2 YFSETQ. The CDR3 runs 16 residues. V gave up 3 bases and J gave up 5 bases; unmatched junction bases: 9. CDR3 loop: CASSSPGLALGDTQYF. CDR3 nucleotides: TGCGCCAGCAGCTCGCCGGGACTAGCGCTCGGAGATACGCAGTATTTT.

The J gene is TRBJ1-6, the V gene TRBV7-2, with D perhaps TRBD1 (5 bases). Germline-derived CDR1 and CDR2 are SGHTA and FQGNSA. The CDR3 covers 14 residues. The ends were cut back, 5 bases at V and 10 bases at J, with 15 bases in the middle. CDR3 DNA sequence: TGTGCCAGCAGCCCCAGGGAGGGAAACTCACCCCTCCACTTT. Amino acid sequence: CASSPREGNSPLHF.

V is TRBV27 and J is TRBJ1-1, with a weak D call TRBD1 (5 bases). The V gene lost 3 bases and the J gene lost 4 bases, with 15 bases spanning the gap. The CDR3 loop spans 15 amino acids. Germline values: CDR1 MNHEY, CDR2 SMNVEV (reference sequence). DNA for the CDR3: TGTGCCAGCAGTTTGGGCCAGGGCGCGACCACTGAAGCTTTCTTT. Amino acids: CASSLGQGATTEAFF.

This chain uses TRBV4-2 with TRBJ1-6; 9 bases line up with TRBD1. Trimming removed 4 bases from V and 3 bases from J; junction bases left unmatched: 4. Germline CDR1 and CDR2: LGHNA and YNFKEQ. The CDR3 totals 16 residues. CDR3 amino acids: CASSPTTGGYNSPLHF. The CDR3 DNA reads as TGTGCCAGCAGCCCTACGACAGGGGGCTATAATTCACCCCTCCACTTT.

The chain combines TRBV5-8 with TRBJ2-5, with D tentatively TRBD2 (5 bases). In germline, CDR1 is SGHTS, CDR2 YDEGEE. The germline V and J ends were trimmed by 0 bases and 1 base, with 7 bases remaining between them. The CDR3 extends over 14 amino acids. The CDR3 region has the DNA TGTGCCAGCAGCTTGGCCGAGGGCCAAGAGACCCAGTACTTC. This gives the protein CASSLAEGQETQYF.

A few counts support this clone. This chain connects TRBV30 to TRBJ2-7; TRBD1 matches at 9 bases. The CDR3 runs 14 residues. V lost 1 base to trimming and J lost 3 bases; unmatched junction nucleotides: 4. Per germline, CDR1 GTSNPN and CDR2 SVGIG (reference sequence). CDR3 nucleotide sequence: TGTGCCTGGAGTGCCGGACAGGGGAACTACGAGCAGTACTTC. Amino acid sequence: CAWSAGQGNYEQYF. The complete variable domain, with remaining parts taken from reference TRBV30 and TRBJ2-7, reads SQTIHQWPATLVQPVGSPLSLECTVEGTSNPNLYWYRQAAGRGLQLLFYSVGIGQISSEVPQNLSASRPQDRQFILSSKKLLLSDSGFYLCAWSAGQGNYEQYFGPGTRLTVT.

J is TRBJ1-1 and V is TRBV10-3; 8 bases are shared with TRBD1. The germline V gene has CDR1 ENHRY and CDR2 SYGVKD. The CDR3 is 15 residues long. The V and J ends lost 6 bases and 0 bases, in that order; junction bases with no gene match: 6. The CDR3 coding sequence is TGTGCCATCAGGGATCTGACAGGGGTGAACACTGAAGCTTTCTTT. This gives the protein CAIRDLTGVNTEAFF.

To note about this clone: One end of the junction fails to match germline, which may point to a read error. This chain connects TRBV4-1 to TRBJ1-3; TRBD1 is a possible D gene (5 bases). CDR1 is MGHRA, CDR2 YSYEKL, per germline. This CDR3 has 15 amino acids. CDR3 nucleotides: TGTGCCAGCAGCACCCGCGGGGCCGCTGGAAACACCATATATTTT. Translated, it gives CASSTRGAAGNTIYF.

This clone has only a few counts. V and J are TRBV7-2 and TRBJ2-5; TRBD1 agrees at 7 bases. V shed 4 bases and J 11 bases; nucleotides not matched to a gene: 7. From germline, CDR1 is SGHTA and CDR2 FQGNSA. CDR3 length: 12 amino acids. The CDR3 DNA follows: TGTGCCAGCAGCTCCGACAGGGTTTTGCAGTACTTC. Its protein is CASSSDRVLQYF.

This chain connects TRBV4-3 to TRBJ2-6; 8 bases match TRBD1. CDR1 LGHNA and CDR2 YSLEER come from the germline V gene. CDR3 size: 20 residues. Losses at the gene ends were 5 bases for V and 4 bases for J; bases not matched to a gene: 19. CDR3 coding DNA: TGCGCCAGCAGCTCAAATTACGCGGGACAGGTGCTAAGAGGGGCCAACGTCCTGACTTTC. Translation gives CASSSNYAGQVLRGANVLTF.

The chain employs TRBV7-2 and TRBJ2-5; 9 bases are shared with TRBD2. The end of the DNA fits TRBJ2-7 better, so the J call may be wrong. The germline V gene has CDR1 SGHTA and CDR2 FQGNSA. The CDR3 consists of 13 residues. CDR3 residues: CASSLARGGEQYF. CDR3 coding DNA: TGTGCCAGCAGCTTAGCGCGGGGGGGCGAGCAGTACTTC.

The chain uses TRBV10-3 and TRBJ2-1, with TRBD2 identical over 10 bases. J lost 7 bases, V lost 4 bases, and 7 bases had no gene match. Germline-derived CDR1 and CDR2 are ENHRY and SYGVKD. This CDR3 is 15 amino acids long. CDR3 loop: CAISASGGGSNEQFF. The CDR3 DNA reads TGTGCCATCAGTGCCAGCGGGGGGGGATCGAATGAGCAGTTCTTC.

The chain combines TRBV30 with TRBJ2-4; D gene uncertain. Germline V CDR1 and CDR2: GTSNPN, SVGIG (reference sequence). The length of the CDR3 is 16 residues. The V and J ends lost 2 bases and 1 base respectively, with 15 bases between them. The CDR3 DNA is TGTGCCTGGAGTACATCAGGATTTGGGGCCAAAAACATTCAGTACTTC. It translates to CAWSTSGFGAKNIQYF.

Notes on this clone: This sample also contains other DNA sequences that code for the same CDR3. The chain links TRBV15 to TRBJ1-4; a weak D match, TRBD1 (5 bases). Per germline, CDR1 LNHNV and CDR2 YYDKDF (reference sequence). CDR3 size: 16 residues. Trimming pared 2 bases from V and 8 bases from J, leaving 18 bases between. The DNA for the CDR3 is TGTGCCACCAGCAGAAGTACAGGTTCCCCACGGGAAAAACTGTTTTTT. Residues: CATSRSTGSPREKLFF.

The chain employs TRBV14 and TRBJ1-1, with TRBD1 matching 8 bases. Germline V gives CDR1 SGHDN, CDR2 FVKESK. V lost 6 bases to trimming and J lost 0 bases; unmatched junction nucleotides: 6. The CDR3 consists of 15 residues. This chain's CDR3 is CASRPAGGMNTEAFF. The CDR3 DNA is TGTGCCAGCAGACCGGCAGGGGGCATGAACACTGAAGCTTTCTTT.

This clone occurred a few times. The chain has TRBV28 and TRBJ2-7, with D perhaps matching TRBD2 (7 bases). The CDR3 loop spans 14 amino acids. CDR1 is MDHEN, CDR2 SYDVKM, per germline. V was pared by 4 bases and J by 1 base, with 11 bases between. The CDR3 region has the DNA TGTGCCAGCAGTTGGAGGGGGGGATCCTACGAGCAGTACTTC. Amino acid sequence: CASSWRGGSYEQYF.

The genes are TRBV28 and TRBJ2-2; TRBD1 agrees at 8 bases. Germline V lookup: CDR1 MDHEN, CDR2 SYDVKM. Trimming took 6 bases from V and 5 from J; bases not matched to a gene: 8. This CDR3 is 15 amino acids long. The CDR3 DNA follows: TGTGCCAGCAGACTAACAGGGGGTGCTACCGGGGAGCTGTTTTTT. It translates to CASRLTGGATGELFF.

CDR3 bases: TGCGCCAGCAGCTTAGCGGGGGGGCCCGAGACCCAGTACTTC. Translated: CASSLAGGPETQYF. The chain uses TRBV5-1 and TRBJ2-5, with TRBD2 matching over 10 bases. The CDR3 contains 14 residues. Losses at the gene ends were 2 bases for V and 5 bases for J; bases not matched to a gene: 3. Germline values: CDR1 SGHRS, CDR2 YFSETQ.